This T cell receptor (beta chain) was found in a study of OX40 agonist ivuxolimab in advanced cancers. Study-wide background: Earlier anti-PD-1, anti-PD-L1 or anti-CTLA-4 therapy was permitted; roughly 37% had received some.

Produced via immunoSEQ multiplex PCR; TCRdb's table is partial and in-frame only. The data show some 80,000 clones, around 86% seen once. This CDR3 contains 16 residues. Trimming stripped 4 bases from V and 0 bases from J, with 10 bases between. CDR1 is SGHVS and CDR2 is FQNEAQ in the germline V gene. This receptor was obtained from an adult with an advanced solid tumor such as melanoma, head and neck, liver or kidney cancer. This chain joins TRBV7-8 and TRBJ2-6; no reliable D call. The input for sequencing was CD4+ or CD8+ T cells sorted from blood, taken in a trial of the OX40 agonist ivuxolimab. In DNA, the CDR3 is TGTGCCAGCAGCTCCCTGTTAGGCTCTGGGGCCAACGTCCTGACTTTC. Translating gives CASSSLLGSGANVLTF.